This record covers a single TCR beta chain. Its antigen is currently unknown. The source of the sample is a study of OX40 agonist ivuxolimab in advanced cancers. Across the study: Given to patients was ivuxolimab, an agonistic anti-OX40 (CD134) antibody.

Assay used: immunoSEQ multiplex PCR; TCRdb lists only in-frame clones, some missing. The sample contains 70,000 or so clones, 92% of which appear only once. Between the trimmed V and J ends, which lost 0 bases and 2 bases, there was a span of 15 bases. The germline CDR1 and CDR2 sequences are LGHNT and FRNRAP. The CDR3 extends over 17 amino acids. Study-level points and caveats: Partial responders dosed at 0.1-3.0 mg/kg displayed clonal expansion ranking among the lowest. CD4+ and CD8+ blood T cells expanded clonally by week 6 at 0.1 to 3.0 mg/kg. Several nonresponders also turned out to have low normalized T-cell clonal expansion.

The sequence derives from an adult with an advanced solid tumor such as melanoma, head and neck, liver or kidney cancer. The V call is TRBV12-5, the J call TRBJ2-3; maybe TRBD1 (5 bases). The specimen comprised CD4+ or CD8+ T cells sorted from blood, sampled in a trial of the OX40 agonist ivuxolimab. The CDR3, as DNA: TGTGCTAGTGGTTTGGTACAGGTATCACGGTTCACAGATACGCAGTATTTT. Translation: CASGLVQVSRFTDTQYF.